Listed here are 18 T cell receptor beta chains from one sample, sequenced in a study of blood T cell repertoires in COVID-19. TCRdb's table, derived via immunoSEQ multiplex PCR, lists solely in-frame clones and lacks some. This table has a few hundred thousand clones, under 90% appearing once. The specimen sequenced was peripheral blood. All receptors derive from an elderly woman with COVID-19, enrolled during active disease.

The rearrangement uses TRBV6-4 and TRBJ2-3; 8 bases are a match to TRBD1. The CDR3 extends over 15 amino acids. J lost 6 bases, V lost 2 bases, and 7 bases had no gene match. Looked up from germline, CDR1 is MRHNA and CDR2 is SNTAGT. In DNA form, the CDR3 reads TGTGCCAGCAGTGACGGGGCAGGGGGCATGGATACGCAGTATTTT. Amino acid sequence: CASSDGAGGMDTQYF.

The rearrangement joins TRBV5-1 to TRBJ2-7, with 13 bases matching TRBD2. The junction had 7 bases not matched to a gene; V was cut back by 4 bases and J by 6 bases. This CDR3 region has 15 residues. The germline CDR1 and CDR2 sequences are SGHRS and YFSETQ. The CDR3 DNA follows: TGCGCCAGCAGCATAACTAGCGGGGGGGCTGGCGAGCAGTACTTC. Encoded protein: CASSITSGGAGEQYF.

The V call is TRBV3-1 (or the pseudogene TRBV3-2), the J call TRBJ1-6; possible D gene TRBD1, 6 bases. The V end lost 6 bases, the J end lost 4 bases, and 13 bases lay between the germline ends. The CDR3 sequence is 15 residues long. Germline CDR1 LGHDT, CDR2 YNNKEL (reference sequence). CDR3 amino acids: CASRSGTTYNSPLHF. The CDR3 DNA reads as TGTGCCAGCAGGTCCGGGACAACTTATAATTCACCCCTCCACTTT.

J is TRBJ1-1 and V is TRBV5-4; maybe TRBD1 (5 bases). V was cut by 10 bases and J by 3 bases, with 19 bases left in between. This CDR3 has 14 residues. Germline values: CDR1 SGHNT, CDR2 YYREEE (reference sequence). The CDR3 DNA reads TGTGCCGCAGGCAGAGCACAGGTGGACACTGAAGCTTTCTTT. Residues: CAAGRAQVDTEAFF.

This chain uses TRBV6-6 with TRBJ2-1; 7 bases are shared with TRBD2. Trimming removed 6 bases from V and 7 bases from J; junction bases left unmatched: 12. Germline loops: CDR1 MNHNY, CDR2 SVGAGI (reference sequence). The CDR3 extends over 15 amino acids. The CDR3 sequence: CASSPPGTTLNEQFF. CDR3 sequence (DNA): TGTGCCAGCAGCCCTCCCGGGACTACCCTGAATGAGCAGTTCTTC.

The chain has TRBV28 and TRBJ1-5; 8 nucleotides agree with TRBD1. V dropped 6 bases and J dropped 1; count of bases not matched to a gene: 5. The CDR3 length is 15 residues. Germline values: CDR1 MDHEN, CDR2 SYDVKM. CDR3 bases: TGTGCCAGCAGGTTACAGGGGGTAAGCAATCAGCCCCAGCATTTT. Translation: CASRLQGVSNQPQHF.

The J gene is TRBJ1-1, the V gene TRBV7-8; D may be TRBD1 (6 bases). V shed 3 bases and J shed 2 bases, with 13 bases lying between them. Germline-derived CDR1 and CDR2 are SGHVS and FQNEAQ. CDR3 size: 15 residues. CDR3: CASSFSTGSNTEAFF. The CDR3 DNA reads TGTGCCAGCAGCTTCTCGACAGGATCAAACACTGAAGCTTTCTTT.

V is TRBV4-1 and J is TRBJ2-5, with 10 bases aligning to TRBD2. In germline, CDR1 is MGHRA, CDR2 YSYEKL. The V segment lost 5 bases and the J segment 4 bases; nucleotides outside the gene matches: 7. The CDR3 runs to 15 residues. DNA of the CDR3: TGCGCCAGCAGCACCCAGCGGGGGGGCCTAGAGACCCAGTACTTC. Translated: CASSTQRGGLETQYF.

The V and J genes are TRBV6-5 and TRBJ2-7; TRBD2 aligns across 9 bases. This CDR3 spans 14 amino acids. CDR1 and CDR2 from the germline V gene are MNHEY and SVGAGI. Trimming removed 7 bases from V and 2 bases from J; junction bases left unmatched: 6. The CDR3 region has the DNA TGTGCCAGCACCGCGGGGGGGCCTCCCTACGAGCAGTACGTC. It codes for CASTAGGPPYEQYV.

V is TRBV2 and J is TRBJ2-1, with D hard to call. Germline V gives CDR1 SNHLY, CDR2 FYNNEI. V was shortened by 6 bases and J by 6 bases, with 6 bases between the two germline ends. The CDR3 is 11 amino acids. CDR3 residues: CASSWANEQFF. The CDR3 DNA reads as TGTGCCAGCAGCTGGGCCAATGAGCAGTTCTTC.

The CDR3 DNA follows: TGCGCCAGCAGCAACCGGGACACACATAATTCACCCCTCCACTTT. It codes for CASSNRDTHNSPLHF. This sequence joins TRBV5-1 and TRBJ1-6; the D gene is possibly TRBD1 (6 bases). The CDR3 has 15 amino acids. V was trimmed by 4 bases and J by 5 bases, leaving 13 bases between them. Germline lookup yields CDR1 SGHRS and CDR2 YFSETQ.

As DNA, the CDR3 is TGTGCCAGCAATACCCAGGGTTTAACAGCTTTCTTT. Protein sequence: CASNTQGLTAFF. The chain joins TRBV3-1 (or the pseudogene TRBV3-2) to TRBJ1-1; the D gene is possibly TRBD1 (5 bases). Germline CDR1 reads LGHDT; CDR2 reads YNNKEL (reference sequence). Trimming removed 7 bases at V and 10 bases at J, with 16 bases between. The CDR3 is 12 amino acids.

The V call is TRBV3-1 (or the pseudogene TRBV3-2), the J call TRBJ2-5; 11 bases align to TRBD2. The CDR3 spans 16 residues. Germline V gene sequence: CDR1 LGHDT, CDR2 YNNKEL (reference sequence). Trimming removed 4 bases from V and 3 bases from J; junction bases left unmatched: 7. CDR3 bases: TGTGCCAGCAGCCTCAGAACTAGCGGGGGAAAAGAGACCCAGTACTTC. It specifies CASSLRTSGGKETQYF.

CDR3 protein: CASSTPGHIINQPQHF. The CDR3, as DNA: TGTGCCAGCAGCACCCCGGGACACATCATCAATCAGCCCCAGCATTTT. The J gene is TRBJ1-5, the V gene TRBV5-6; the D gene is possibly TRBD1 (6 bases). The CDR3 covers 16 residues. Trimming took off 4 bases at V and 3 bases at J, with 17 bases between the two ends. Germline V gives CDR1 SGHDT, CDR2 YYEEEE. Full variable domain (rest looked up from reference TRBV5-6 and TRBJ1-5): DAGVTQSPTHLIKTRGQQVTLRCSPKSGHDTVSWYQQALGQGPQFIFQYYEEEERQRGNFPDRFSGHQFPNYSSELNVNALLLGDSALYLCASSTPGHIINQPQHFGDGTRLSIL.

This chain joins TRBV5-6 and TRBJ2-7; tentative D call: TRBD1 (6 bases). Germline V gene lookup returns CDR1 SGHDT and CDR2 YYEEEE. The CDR3 has 15 amino acids. The V gene lost 5 bases and the J gene lost 3 bases, with 18 bases spanning the gap. CDR3 region: CASRPQGIPNYEQYV. In DNA, the CDR3 is TGTGCCAGCAGGCCCCAGGGGATCCCAAACTACGAGCAGTACGTC.

This sequence joins TRBV28 and TRBJ1-1; D is uncertain. There are 13 residues in the CDR3. The V end was cut by 6 bases, the J end by 1 base, with 9 bases between. In germline, CDR1 is MDHEN, CDR2 SYDVKM. CDR3 DNA sequence: TGTGCCAGCAGCGGGGAAAGGAACACTGAAGCTTTCTTT. This sequence encodes CASSGERNTEAFF.

The chain is built from TRBV28 and TRBJ2-7; 7 bases agree with TRBD1. V dropped 4 bases and J dropped 3; count of bases not matched to a gene: 6. This CDR3 contains 14 residues. Germline V gene sequence: CDR1 MDHEN, CDR2 SYDVKM. CDR3: CASSSGTAYYEQYV. The CDR3 DNA is TGTGCCAGCAGTTCCGGGACAGCATACTACGAGCAGTACGTC.

This clone came up a few times. This chain uses TRBV19 with TRBJ1-6; 8 nucleotides line up with TRBD1. J was trimmed by 7 bases and V by 7 bases; bases with no gene match: 6. This CDR3 is 14 amino acids long. Looked up from germline, CDR1 is LNHDA and CDR2 is SQIVND (reference sequence). The CDR3 sequence is CASTGQGKNSPLHF. The CDR3 DNA sequence: TGTGCCAGTACCGGACAGGGAAAAAATTCACCCCTCCACTTT. The complete variable domain, with remaining parts taken from reference TRBV19 and TRBJ1-6, reads DGGITQSPKYLFRKEGQNVTLSCEQNLNHDAMYWYRQDPGQGLRLIYYSQIVNDFQKGDIAEGYSVSREKKESFPLTVTSAQKNPTAFYLCASTGQGKNSPLHFGNGTRLTVT.